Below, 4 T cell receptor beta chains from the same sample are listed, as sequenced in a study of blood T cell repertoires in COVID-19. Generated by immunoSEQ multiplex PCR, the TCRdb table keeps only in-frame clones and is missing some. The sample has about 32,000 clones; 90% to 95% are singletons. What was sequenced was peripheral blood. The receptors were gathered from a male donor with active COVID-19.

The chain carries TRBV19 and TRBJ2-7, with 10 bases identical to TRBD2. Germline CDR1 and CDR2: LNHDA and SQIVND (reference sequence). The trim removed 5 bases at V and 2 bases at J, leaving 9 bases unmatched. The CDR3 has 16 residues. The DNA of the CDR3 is TGTGCCAGTAGTGTCGGACTAGCGGACTCCCCCTACGAGCAGTACTTC. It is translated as CASSVGLADSPYEQYF.

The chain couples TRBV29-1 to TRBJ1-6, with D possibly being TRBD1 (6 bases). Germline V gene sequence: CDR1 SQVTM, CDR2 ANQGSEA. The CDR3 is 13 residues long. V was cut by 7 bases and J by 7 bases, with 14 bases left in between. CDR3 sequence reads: CSARDTQNSPLHF. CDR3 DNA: TGCAGCGCCCGGGACACGCAGAATTCACCCCTCCACTTT.

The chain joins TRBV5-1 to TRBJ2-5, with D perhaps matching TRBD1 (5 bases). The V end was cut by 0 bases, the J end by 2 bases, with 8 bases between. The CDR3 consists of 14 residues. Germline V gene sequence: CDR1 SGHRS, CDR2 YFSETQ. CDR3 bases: TGCGCCAGCAGCTTGGCGGACATTCAAGAGACCCAGTACTTC. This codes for CASSLADIQETQYF.

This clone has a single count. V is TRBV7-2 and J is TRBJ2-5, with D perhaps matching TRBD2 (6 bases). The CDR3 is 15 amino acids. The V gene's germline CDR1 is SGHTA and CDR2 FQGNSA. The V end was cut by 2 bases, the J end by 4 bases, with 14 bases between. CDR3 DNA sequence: TGTGCCAGCAGCTTAACACTGGTGGGGGGAGAGACCCAGTACTTC. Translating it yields CASSLTLVGGETQYF.